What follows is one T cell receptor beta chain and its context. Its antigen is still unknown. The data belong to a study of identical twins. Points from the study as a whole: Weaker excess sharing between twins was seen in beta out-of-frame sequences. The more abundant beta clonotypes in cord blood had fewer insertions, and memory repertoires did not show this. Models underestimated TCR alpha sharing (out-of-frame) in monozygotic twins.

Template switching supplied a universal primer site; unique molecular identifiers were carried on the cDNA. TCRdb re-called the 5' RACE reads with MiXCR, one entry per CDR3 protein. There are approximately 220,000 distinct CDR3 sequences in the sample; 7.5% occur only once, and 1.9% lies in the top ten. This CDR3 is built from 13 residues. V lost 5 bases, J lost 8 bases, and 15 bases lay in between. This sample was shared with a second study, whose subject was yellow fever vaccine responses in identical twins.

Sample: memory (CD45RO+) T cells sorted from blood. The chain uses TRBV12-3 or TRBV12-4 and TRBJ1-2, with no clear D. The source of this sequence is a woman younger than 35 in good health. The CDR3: CASSPQDPGGYTF. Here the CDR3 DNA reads TGTGCCAGCAGTCCCCAGGACCCTGGGGGCTACACCTTC.